Below are 10 T cell receptor beta chains sequenced from a single sample in a study of response to subunit inactivated influenza vaccine. TCRdb reprocessed the RT-PCR reads with MiXCR, giving one entry per CDR3 protein. The sample lists 160,000 or so distinct CDR3 sequences, 11% seen once, with roughly an eighth in the top ten. The specimen was non-naive T cells sorted from PBMCs, collected around seven weeks after vaccination. These receptors were taken from a man aged 45-65 years who received an inactivated influenza vaccine.

This clonotype was observed many times. The CDR3 region is CASSYGLTSYEQYF. DNA for the CDR3: TGTGCCAGCAGTTACGGGCTGACCTCCTACGAGCAGTACTTC. The chain links TRBV6-2 or TRBV6-3 to TRBJ2-7; D is uncertain. With 2 bases removed from V and 0 bases from J, the gap between germline ends came to 8 bases. Germline assignment: CDR1 MNHEY and CDR2 SVGEGT. The CDR3 covers 14 residues.

The CDR3 sequence: CASSPGPRGGYGYTF. In DNA form, the CDR3 reads TGTGCCAGCAGCCCCGGGCCCAGGGGGGGCTATGGCTACACCTTC. V and J are TRBV7-2 and TRBJ1-2, with 7 bases aligning to TRBD1. CDR1 SGHTA and CDR2 FQGNSA come from the germline V gene. CDR3 length: 15 residues. Germline trimming cut 5 bases from V and 4 bases from J; bases unmatched to any gene: 10.

The CDR3 loop is CASSDRQSNNSPLHF. The CDR3 DNA is TGTGCCAGCAGTGATAGACAGTCTAACAATTCACCCCTCCACTTT. The gene calls are TRBV6-1 and TRBJ1-6; tentatively, D is TRBD1 (5 bases). The germline CDR1 and CDR2 sequences are MNHNS and SASEGT. The germline V and J ends were trimmed by 3 bases and 7 bases, with 13 bases remaining between them. The CDR3 runs 15 residues.

The sample holds a few counts of this clonotype. This chain uses TRBV4-3 with TRBJ1-6, with D perhaps TRBD1 (5 bases). Trimming pared 4 bases from V and 8 bases from J, leaving 12 bases between. Germline V lookup: CDR1 LGHNA, CDR2 YSLEER. The CDR3 spans 14 residues. The CDR3 is CASSPDQGHSPLHF. DNA for the CDR3: TGCGCCAGCAGCCCTGATCAGGGTCATTCACCCCTCCACTTT.

Many counts were recorded for this clonotype. The chain has TRBV7-9 and TRBJ2-2; D unclear. CDR3 length: 13 residues. The germline V gene has CDR1 SEHNR and CDR2 FQNEAQ (reference sequence). Trimming pared 5 bases from V and 2 bases from J, leaving 6 bases between. CDR3 nucleotide sequence: TGTGCCAGCAGCAAACTTAACACCGGGGAGCTGTTTTTT. It translates to CASSKLNTGELFF.

The chain joins TRBV28 to TRBJ1-2, with a weak D call TRBD1 (6 bases). V lost 2 bases to trimming and J lost 5 bases, with 9 bases between them. The length of the CDR3 is 13 residues. The V gene's germline CDR1 is MDHEN and CDR2 SYDVKM. The chain's CDR3 is CASSLQGMYGYTF. DNA of the CDR3: TGTGCCAGCAGTTTACAGGGGATGTATGGCTACACCTTC.

This clonotype was observed at least ten times. The genes are TRBV7-2 and TRBJ2-1, with a possible D match to TRBD1 (5 bases). From germline, CDR1 is SGHTA and CDR2 FQGNSA. This CDR3 has 13 amino acids. V was clipped by 7 bases and J by 1 base, with 8 bases between them. CDR3 amino acids: CASNPGSYNEQFF. DNA of the CDR3: TGTGCCAGCAATCCAGGGTCCTACAATGAGCAGTTCTTC.

The J gene is TRBJ2-7, the V gene TRBV20-1; TRBD1 matches at 9 bases. V gave up 2 bases and J gave up 6 bases; unmatched junction bases: 14. Germline V lookup: CDR1 DFQATT, CDR2 SNEGSKA (reference sequence). The CDR3 sequence is 16 residues long. CDR3 region: CSARSPVPGQGSEQYF. The CDR3 DNA reads TGCAGTGCTAGATCCCCGGTCCCGGGACAGGGTTCCGAGCAGTACTTC.

This clonotype was detected ten times or more. The chain links TRBV4-1 to TRBJ2-5; 10 bases are shared with TRBD2. V was clipped by 4 bases and J by 1 base; unmatched bases: 3. Germline V gene sequence: CDR1 MGHRA, CDR2 YSYEKL. This CDR3 is 15 amino acids long. The CDR3 is CASSRLAGTQETQYF. For the CDR3, the DNA is TGCGCCAGCAGCCGACTAGCGGGCACCCAAGAGACCCAGTACTTC.

V usage is TRBV10-3 and J usage is TRBJ2-5; 9 positions agree with TRBD2. CDR1 is ENHRY, CDR2 SYGVKD, per germline. With 0 bases clipped from V and 2 bases from J, the junction kept 4 bases outside the gene matches. CDR3 length equals 16 residues. CDR3 DNA: TGTGCCATCAGTGAGTCGCTGGGACTAGCTCAAGAGACCCAGTACTTC. This sequence encodes CAISESLGLAQETQYF.